This entry lists 6 T cell receptor beta chains sequenced from one sample in a study of blood T cell repertoires in COVID-19. Produced via immunoSEQ multiplex PCR; TCRdb's table is partial and in-frame only. The table records 350,000 or so clones, 85% to 90% of them present only once. Material: PBMCs or T cells enriched from blood (not recorded which). These receptors were taken from a woman in her twenties or thirties who had been exposed to COVID-19.

The chain links TRBV19 to TRBJ1-5; 9 bases line up with TRBD1. The V gene's germline CDR1 is LNHDA and CDR2 SQIVND (reference sequence). CDR3 size: 17 residues. V shed 4 bases, J shed 5 bases, and the junction held 12 bases outside the gene matches. CDR3 bases: TGTGCCAGTAGTACTCTCGACAGGGGGTTGTCGGATCAGCCCCAGCATTTT. Protein: CASSTLDRGLSDQPQHF.

The rearrangement links TRBV28 to TRBJ2-7, with D unresolved. Germline V gives CDR1 MDHEN, CDR2 SYDVKM. The CDR3 extends over 13 amino acids. V shed 8 bases and J shed 5 bases, with 16 bases lying between them. CDR3 amino acids: CASALTMWNEQYF. CDR3 nucleotide sequence: TGTGCCAGCGCATTAACTATGTGGAACGAGCAGTACTTC.

The V and J genes are TRBV11-2 and TRBJ1-1; no reliable D call. The V end lost 1 base, the J end lost 4 bases, and 7 bases lay between the germline ends. Germline V gives CDR1 SGHAT, CDR2 FQNNGV. The CDR3 consists of 13 residues. The CDR3 bases are TGTGCCAGCAGCTTAGGGCAGCGCACTGAAGCTTTCTTT. This sequence encodes CASSLGQRTEAFF.

As DNA, the CDR3 is TGTGCCAGCAACGCCGGGATGGGCTCTGGGGCCAACGTCCTGACTTTC. Encoded protein: CASNAGMGSGANVLTF. The V call is TRBV28, the J call TRBJ2-6; D may be TRBD2 (5 bases). This CDR3 is 16 amino acids long. The ends were cut back, 7 bases at V and 0 bases at J, with 13 bases in the middle. Germline loops: CDR1 MDHEN, CDR2 SYDVKM.

V and J are TRBV7-3 and TRBJ2-4; TRBD2 might be the D (6 bases). This CDR3 has 15 residues. CDR1 and CDR2 (germline): SGHTA, FQGTGA. V was cut by 0 bases and J by 0 bases, with 6 bases left in between. Here the CDR3 reads CASSLTGGAKNIQYF. The CDR3 DNA reads TGTGCCAGCAGCTTAACGGGGGGAGCCAAAAACATTCAGTACTTC.

V gene TRBV7-3 combines with J gene TRBJ1-1; tentatively, D is TRBD1 (5 bases). The CDR3 runs to 14 residues. Trimming took off 5 bases at V and 4 bases at J, with 14 bases between the two ends. Per germline, CDR1 SGHTA and CDR2 FQGTGA. The CDR3 DNA follows: TGTGCCAGCAGCCCCGGGAGGGGAGGCACTGAAGCTTTCTTT. Encoded protein: CASSPGRGGTEAFF. The full variable domain, with the rest looked up from reference TRBV7-3 and TRBJ1-1, is GAGVSQTPSNKVTEKGKYVELRCDPISGHTALYWYRQSLGQGPEFLIYFQGTGAADDSGLPNDRFFAVRPEGSVSTLKIQRTERGDSAVYLCASSPGRGGTEAFFGQGTRLTVV.